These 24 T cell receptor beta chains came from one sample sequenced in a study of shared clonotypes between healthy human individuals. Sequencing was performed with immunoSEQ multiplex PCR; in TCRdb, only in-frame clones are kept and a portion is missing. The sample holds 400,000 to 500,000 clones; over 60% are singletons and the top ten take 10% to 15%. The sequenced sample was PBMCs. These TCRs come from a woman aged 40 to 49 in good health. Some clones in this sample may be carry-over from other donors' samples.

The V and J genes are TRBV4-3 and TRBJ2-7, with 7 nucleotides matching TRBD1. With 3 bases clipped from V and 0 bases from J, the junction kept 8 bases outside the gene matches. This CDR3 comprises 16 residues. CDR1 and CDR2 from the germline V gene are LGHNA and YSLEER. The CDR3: CASSQAYRGPSYEQYF. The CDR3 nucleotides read TGCGCCAGCAGCCAGGCTTACAGGGGTCCCTCCTACGAGCAGTACTTC.

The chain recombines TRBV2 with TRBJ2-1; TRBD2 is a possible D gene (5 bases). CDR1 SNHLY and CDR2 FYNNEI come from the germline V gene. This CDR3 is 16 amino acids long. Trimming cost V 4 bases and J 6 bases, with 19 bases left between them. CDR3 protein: CASSGASGSRGNEQFF. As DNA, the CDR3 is TGTGCCAGCAGTGGGGCCTCGGGTAGCCGGGGCAATGAGCAGTTCTTC.

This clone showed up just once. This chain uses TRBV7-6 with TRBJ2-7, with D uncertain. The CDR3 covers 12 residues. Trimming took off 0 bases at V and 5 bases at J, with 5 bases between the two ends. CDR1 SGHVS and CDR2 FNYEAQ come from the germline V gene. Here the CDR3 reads CASSLAPDEQYF. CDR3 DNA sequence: TGTGCCAGCAGCTTAGCCCCCGACGAGCAGTACTTC.

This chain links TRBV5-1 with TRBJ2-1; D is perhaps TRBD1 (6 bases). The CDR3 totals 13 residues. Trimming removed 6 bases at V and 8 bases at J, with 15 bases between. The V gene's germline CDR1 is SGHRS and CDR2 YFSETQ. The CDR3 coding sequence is TGCGCCAGCACCCTTGGTGAGGGGGATGAGCAGTTCTTC. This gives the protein CASTLGEGDEQFF.

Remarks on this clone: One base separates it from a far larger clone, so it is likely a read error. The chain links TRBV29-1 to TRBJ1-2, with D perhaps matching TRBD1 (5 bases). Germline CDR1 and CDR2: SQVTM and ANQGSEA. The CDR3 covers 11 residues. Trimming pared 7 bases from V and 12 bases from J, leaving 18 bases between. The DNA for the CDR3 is TGCAGCGCTCCAGCATGGGGCGGCAACACCTTC. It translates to CSAPAWGGNTF. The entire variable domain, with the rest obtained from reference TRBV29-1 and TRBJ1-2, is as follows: SAVISQKPSRDICQRGTSLTIQCQVDSQVTMMFWYRQQPGQSLTLIATANQGSEATYESGFVIDKFPISRPNLTFSTLTVSNMSPEDSSIYLCSAPAWGGNTFGSGTRLTVV.

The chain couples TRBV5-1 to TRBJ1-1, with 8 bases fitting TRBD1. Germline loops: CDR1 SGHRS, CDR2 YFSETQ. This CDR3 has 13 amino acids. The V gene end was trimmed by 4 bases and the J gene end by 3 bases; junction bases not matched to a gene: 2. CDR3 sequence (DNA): TGCGCCAGCAGCCCGGGACAGGACACTGAAGCTTTCTTT. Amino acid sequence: CASSPGQDTEAFF.

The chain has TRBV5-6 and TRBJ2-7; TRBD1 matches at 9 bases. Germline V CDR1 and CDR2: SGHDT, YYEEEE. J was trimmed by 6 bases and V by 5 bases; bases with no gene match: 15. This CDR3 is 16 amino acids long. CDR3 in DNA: TGTGCCAGCAGTTGGACGGGACAGGGTTCCTGGGGCGAGCAGTACTTC. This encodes CASSWTGQGSWGEQYF.

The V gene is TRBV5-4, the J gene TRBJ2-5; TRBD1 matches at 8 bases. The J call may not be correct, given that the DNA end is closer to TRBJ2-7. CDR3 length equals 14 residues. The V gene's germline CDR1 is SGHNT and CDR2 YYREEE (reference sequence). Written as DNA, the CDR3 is TGTGCCAGCAGTAGGACAGGGAGCTCCTACGAGCAGTACTTC. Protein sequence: CASSRTGSSYEQYF.

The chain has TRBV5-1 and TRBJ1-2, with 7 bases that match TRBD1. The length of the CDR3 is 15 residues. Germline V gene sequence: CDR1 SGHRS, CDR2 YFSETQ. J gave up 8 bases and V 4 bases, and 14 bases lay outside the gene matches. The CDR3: CASSLGTDSWGGYTF. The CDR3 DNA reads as TGCGCCAGCAGCCTAGGGACAGATTCTTGGGGAGGCTACACCTTC.

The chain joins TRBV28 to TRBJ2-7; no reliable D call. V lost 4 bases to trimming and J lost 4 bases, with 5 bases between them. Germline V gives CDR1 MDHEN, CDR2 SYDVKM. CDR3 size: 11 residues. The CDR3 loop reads CASSSGYEQYF. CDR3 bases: TGTGCCAGCAGTTCCGGTTACGAGCAGTACTTC.

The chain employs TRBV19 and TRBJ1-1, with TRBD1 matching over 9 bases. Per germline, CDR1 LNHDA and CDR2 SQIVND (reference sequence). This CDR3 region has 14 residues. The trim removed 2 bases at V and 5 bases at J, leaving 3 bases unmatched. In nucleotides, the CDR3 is TGTGCCAGTAGTATAACAGGGGGCTTAACTGAAGCTTTCTTT. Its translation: CASSITGGLTEAFF.

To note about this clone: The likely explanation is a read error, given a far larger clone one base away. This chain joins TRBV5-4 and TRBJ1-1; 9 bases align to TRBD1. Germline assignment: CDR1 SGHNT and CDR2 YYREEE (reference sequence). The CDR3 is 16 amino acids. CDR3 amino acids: CASSLGTGVEDTGAFF. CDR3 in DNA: TGTGCCAGCAGCTTGGGGACAGGGGTTGAGGACACTGGAGCTTTCTTT. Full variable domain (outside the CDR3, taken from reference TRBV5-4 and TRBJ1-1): ETGVTQSPTHLIKTRGQQVTLRCSSQSGHNTVSWYQQALGQGPQFIFQYYREEENGRGNFPPRFSGLQFPNYSSELNVNALELDDSALYLCASSLGTGVEDTGAFFGQGTRLTVV.

Here the CDR3 reads CASSPGLARSYEQYF. The CDR3 DNA reads TGCGCCAGCAGCCCGGGACTAGCGAGATCTTACGAGCAGTACTTC. V and J are TRBV4-1 and TRBJ2-7; TRBD2 aligns across 10 bases. This CDR3 comprises 15 residues. V dropped 4 bases and J dropped 4; count of bases not matched to a gene: 7. Germline loops: CDR1 MGHRA, CDR2 YSYEKL.

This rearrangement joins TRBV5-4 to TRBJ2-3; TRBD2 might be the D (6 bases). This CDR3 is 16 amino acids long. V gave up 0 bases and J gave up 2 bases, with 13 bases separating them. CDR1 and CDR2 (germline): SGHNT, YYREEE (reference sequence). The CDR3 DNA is TGTGCCAGCAGCTTGGCCGGCGGAGGGAACACAGATACGCAGTATTTT. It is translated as CASSLAGGGNTDTQYF. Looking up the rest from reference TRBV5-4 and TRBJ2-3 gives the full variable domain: ETGVTQSPTHLIKTRGQQVTLRCSSQSGHNTVSWYQQALGQGPQFIFQYYREEENGRGNFPPRFSGLQFPNYSSELNVNALELDDSALYLCASSLAGGGNTDTQYFGPGTRLTVL.

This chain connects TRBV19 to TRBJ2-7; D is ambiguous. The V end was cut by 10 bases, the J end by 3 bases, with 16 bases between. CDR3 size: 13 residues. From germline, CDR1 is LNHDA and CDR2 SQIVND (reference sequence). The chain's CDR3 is CATQAAHIYEQYF. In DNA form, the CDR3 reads TGTGCCACCCAGGCCGCGCACATCTACGAGCAGTACTTC.

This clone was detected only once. Here the CDR3 reads CATSAPGARTDTQYF. The DNA for the CDR3 is TGTGCCACCTCCGCCCCAGGGGCCCGCACAGATACGCAGTATTTT. This chain joins TRBV10-3 and TRBJ2-3, with a weak D call TRBD1 (6 bases). The germline CDR1 and CDR2 sequences are ENHRY and SYGVKD. Trimming took off 10 bases at V and 1 base at J, with 18 bases between the two ends. The CDR3 has 15 amino acids.

CDR3 in DNA: TGTGCCAGCAGCACCCGGAGAATAGCGAACCGCGAGCAGTACTTC. Protein product: CASSTRRIANREQYF. The genes are TRBV13 and TRBJ2-7; TRBD2 is a possible D gene (5 bases). The ends were cut back, 5 bases at V and 6 bases at J, with 20 bases in the middle. Germline V gene data show CDR1 as PRHDT and CDR2 as FYEKMQ (reference sequence). The CDR3 length is 15 residues.

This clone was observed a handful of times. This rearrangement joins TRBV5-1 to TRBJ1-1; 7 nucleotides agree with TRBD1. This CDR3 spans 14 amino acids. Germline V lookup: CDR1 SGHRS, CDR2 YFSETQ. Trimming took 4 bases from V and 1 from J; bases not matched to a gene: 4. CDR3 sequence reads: CASSVRQGNTEAFF. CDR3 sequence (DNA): TGCGCCAGCAGCGTCCGACAGGGGAACACTGAAGCTTTCTTT.

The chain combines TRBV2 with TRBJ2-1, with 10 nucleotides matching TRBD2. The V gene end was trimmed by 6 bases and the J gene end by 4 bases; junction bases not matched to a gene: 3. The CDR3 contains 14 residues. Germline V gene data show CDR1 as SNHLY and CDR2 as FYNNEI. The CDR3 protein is CASRPGLAYNEQFF. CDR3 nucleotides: TGTGCCAGCAGACCGGGACTAGCGTACAATGAGCAGTTCTTC.

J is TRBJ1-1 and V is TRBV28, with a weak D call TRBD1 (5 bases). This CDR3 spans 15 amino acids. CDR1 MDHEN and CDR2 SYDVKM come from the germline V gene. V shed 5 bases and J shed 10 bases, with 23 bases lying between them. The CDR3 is CASSHPGAGSGVAFF. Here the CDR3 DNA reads TGTGCCAGCAGTCACCCTGGGGCGGGGTCGGGTGTAGCTTTCTTT.

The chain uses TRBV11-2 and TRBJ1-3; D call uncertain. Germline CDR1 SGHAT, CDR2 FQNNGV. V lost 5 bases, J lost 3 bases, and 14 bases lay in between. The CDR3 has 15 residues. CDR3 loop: CASSPNPGSGNTIYF. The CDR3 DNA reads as TGTGCCAGCAGCCCCAATCCGGGGAGTGGAAACACCATATATTTT.

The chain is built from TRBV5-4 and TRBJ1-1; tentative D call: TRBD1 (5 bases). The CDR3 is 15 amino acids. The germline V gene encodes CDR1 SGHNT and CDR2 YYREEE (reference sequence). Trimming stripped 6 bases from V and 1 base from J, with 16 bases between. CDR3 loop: CASTRPGGSNTEAFF. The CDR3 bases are TGTGCCAGCACCCGGCCGGGGGGGTCGAACACTGAAGCTTTCTTT.

As DNA, the CDR3 is TGCGCCAGCAGCTTGGAATCCACCGGGGAGCTGTTTTTT. It encodes CASSLESTGELFF. The chain combines TRBV5-1 with TRBJ2-2, with D unclear. Per germline, CDR1 SGHRS and CDR2 YFSETQ. The V and J ends lost 0 bases and 4 bases respectively, with 4 bases between them. The CDR3 is 13 amino acids. The complete variable domain, with remaining parts taken from reference TRBV5-1 and TRBJ2-2, reads KAGVTQTPRYLIKTRGQQVTLSCSPISGHRSVSWYQQTPGQGLQFLFEYFSETQRNKGNFPGRFSGRQFSNSRSEMNVSTLELGDSALYLCASSLESTGELFFGEGSRLTVL.

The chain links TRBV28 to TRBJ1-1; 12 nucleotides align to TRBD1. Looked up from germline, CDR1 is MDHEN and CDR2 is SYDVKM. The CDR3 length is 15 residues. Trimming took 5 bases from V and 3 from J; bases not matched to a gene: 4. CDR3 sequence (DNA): TGTGCCAGCAGTGGGACAGGGGGCAGGGACACTGAAGCTTTCTTT. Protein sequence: CASSGTGGRDTEAFF.